Shown below are 31 T cell receptor beta chains from a single sample sequenced in a study of shared clonotypes between healthy human individuals. TCRdb's table, derived via immunoSEQ multiplex PCR, lists solely in-frame clones and lacks some. Found here are roughly 590,000 clones, 95% of them singletons; the top ten hold about 0.11%. Naive CD8 populations comprised CD45RO-negative cells positively selected for CCR7, excluding terminally differentiated effector memory CD45RA+ cells. The specimen was naive CD8+ T cells sorted from blood. The receptors originated from a woman under 40 in good health.

The V and J genes are TRBV28 and TRBJ1-2; TRBD1 is a possible D gene (6 bases). CDR3 size: 13 residues. From germline, CDR1 is MDHEN and CDR2 SYDVKM. Deletions cut 10 bases from V and 2 bases from J, with 14 bases between. Written as DNA, the CDR3 is TGTGCCACCCTAAGGACAGTGAACTATGGCTACACCTTC. It encodes CATLRTVNYGYTF.

The chain couples TRBV27 to TRBJ2-7, with 13 bases identical to TRBD2. Trimming at V came to 4 bases and at J to 4 bases, leaving 7 bases not matched to a gene. CDR1 is MNHEY, CDR2 SMNVEV, per germline (reference sequence). There are 16 residues in the CDR3. Written as DNA, the CDR3 is TGTGCCAGCAGTTCCTCGACTAGCGGGAGGCTGTACGAGCAGTACTTC. It is translated as CASSSSTSGRLYEQYF.

This clone was observed once. The J gene is TRBJ2-1, the V gene TRBV7-9; possibly TRBD1 or TRBD2 for D (5 bases each). Looked up from germline, CDR1 is SEHNR and CDR2 is FQNEAQ (reference sequence). The germline V and J ends were trimmed by 5 bases and 3 bases, with 20 bases remaining between them. This CDR3 is built from 17 residues. The CDR3: CASSPSGTPVVYNEQFF. CDR3 nucleotides: TGTGCCAGCAGCCCGTCCGGGACCCCGGTGGTCTACAATGAGCAGTTCTTC.

This clone was observed once. The V and J genes are TRBV7-2 and TRBJ2-5; D is perhaps TRBD1 or TRBD2 (5 bases each). CDR1 and CDR2 from the germline V gene are SGHTA and FQGNSA. Trimming took 7 bases from V and 1 from J, leaving 22 bases between them. This CDR3 comprises 17 residues. CDR3 sequence reads: CASTFSGTVGTQETQYF. The CDR3 region has the DNA TGTGCCAGCACCTTCTCCGGGACGGTGGGAACCCAAGAGACCCAGTACTTC.

CDR3 DNA sequence: TGTGCCAGCAACCGGTATTCGGGGGCGGACACCGGGGAGCTGTTTTTT. Translating gives CASNRYSGADTGELFF. This chain links TRBV5-5 with TRBJ2-2, with D perhaps assigned TRBD1 or TRBD2 (6 bases each). The CDR3 loop spans 16 amino acids. With 6 bases removed from V and 3 bases from J, the gap between germline ends came to 18 bases. CDR1 and CDR2 (germline): SGHKS, YYEKEE (reference sequence).

The V call is TRBV27, the J call TRBJ2-5, with TRBD2 matching 7 bases. CDR1 is MNHEY and CDR2 is SMNVEV in the germline V gene (reference sequence). The CDR3 contains 15 residues. The J segment lost 5 bases and the V segment lost 9 bases, leaving 15 bases of the junction unmatched. The CDR3 coding sequence is TGTGCCAGTACCAATTACGGAGCGGGGCTCGAGACCCAGTACTTC. Translating it yields CASTNYGAGLETQYF.

This clone was detected once. The V and J genes are TRBV6-5 and TRBJ2-1; D ambiguous. Germline values: CDR1 MNHEY, CDR2 SVGAGI. Trimming cost V 5 bases and J 5 bases, with 13 bases left between them. The CDR3 length is 14 residues. The CDR3 here is CASSAGPADNEQFF. The DNA of the CDR3 is TGTGCCAGCAGTGCAGGTCCCGCGGACAATGAGCAGTTCTTC.

This clone is a singleton in its sample. The chain has TRBV9 and TRBJ2-7; 7 bases are shared with TRBD1. Germline CDR1 and CDR2: SGDLS and YYNGEE. The CDR3 length is 15 residues. V gave up 3 bases and J gave up 2 bases; unmatched junction bases: 8. The CDR3, as DNA: TGTGCCAGCAGCGCCTCGGGACAGCTTACCTACGAGCAGTACTTC. This translates into CASSASGQLTYEQYF. Full variable domain (missing parts from reference TRBV9 and TRBJ2-7): DSGVTQTPKHLITATGQRVTLRCSPRSGDLSVYWYQQSLDQGLQFLIQYYNGEERAKGNILERFSAQQFPDLHSELNLSSLELGDSALYFCASSASGQLTYEQYFGPGTRLTVT.

The chain employs TRBV6-6 and TRBJ1-1; no clear D gene. Trimming took off 8 bases at V and 2 bases at J, with 12 bases between the two ends. The CDR3 is 13 amino acids. CDR1 and CDR2 from the germline V gene are MNHNY and SVGAGI (reference sequence). The CDR3 spells CASRASDNTEAFF. The CDR3, as DNA: TGTGCCAGCCGGGCCTCGGATAACACTGAAGCTTTCTTT.

The genes are TRBV28 and TRBJ2-7; D remains unclear. This CDR3 region has 12 residues. Germline values: CDR1 MDHEN, CDR2 SYDVKM. The V end lost 5 bases, the J end lost 3 bases, and 8 bases lay between the germline ends. The CDR3 coding sequence is TGTGCCAGCAGTCCATGGGGCTACGAGCAGTACTTC. As protein: CASSPWGYEQYF.

The chain joins TRBV5-1 to TRBJ2-1, with 9 nucleotides matching TRBD2. This CDR3 contains 17 residues. From germline, CDR1 is SGHRS and CDR2 YFSETQ. J gave up 4 bases and V 4 bases, and 12 bases lay outside the gene matches. The CDR3 protein is CASSNSRAGGGYNEQFF. CDR3 bases: TGCGCCAGCAGCAACAGCAGAGCGGGGGGTGGATACAATGAGCAGTTCTTC.

CDR3 sequence: CSVVDGVGPQNEQFF. In DNA form, the CDR3 reads TGCAGCGTCGTTGACGGTGTGGGCCCTCAAAATGAGCAGTTCTTC. The chain has TRBV29-1 and TRBJ2-1; D is unresolved. The germline gives CDR1 SQVTM, CDR2 ANQGSEA. Trimming removed 6 bases from V and 7 bases from J, with 22 bases in between. There are 15 residues in the CDR3.

V is TRBV10-3 and J is TRBJ1-2; D uncertain. CDR3 size: 14 residues. V was pared by 0 bases and J by 3 bases, with 8 bases between. Germline V gives CDR1 ENHRY, CDR2 SYGVKD. The CDR3 protein is CAISESLGYYGYTF. The CDR3 DNA reads TGTGCCATCAGTGAGTCGCTGGGCTACTATGGCTACACCTTC.

V usage is TRBV7-9 and J usage is TRBJ1-1; unclear D gene. The CDR3 contains 13 residues. Trimming removed 5 bases from V and 1 base from J, with 8 bases in between. Germline V gives CDR1 SEHNR, CDR2 FQNEAQ (reference sequence). In DNA, the CDR3 is TGTGCCAGCAGCCCCGCATGGAACACTGAAGCTTTCTTT. It encodes CASSPAWNTEAFF.

The chain recombines TRBV2 with TRBJ2-7; D is undetermined. Deletions cut 6 bases from V and 4 bases from J, with 10 bases between. The length of the CDR3 is 12 residues. Germline CDR1 SNHLY, CDR2 FYNNEI. CDR3 protein: CASRDDIYEQYF. The CDR3 DNA is TGTGCCAGCAGAGATGACATTTACGAGCAGTACTTC. Complete variable domain (other parts from reference TRBV2 and TRBJ2-7): EPEVTQTPSHQVTQMGQEVILRCVPISNHLYFYWYRQILGQKVEFLVSFYNNEISEKSEIFDDQFSVERPDGSNFTLKIRSTKLEDSAMYFCASRDDIYEQYFGPGTRLTVT.

This chain uses TRBV14 with TRBJ2-1; D is unclear. Germline V gene lookup returns CDR1 SGHDN and CDR2 FVKESK. The CDR3 length is 17 residues. Trimming left V 0 bases short and J 0 bases short, with 12 bases between. The CDR3 nucleotides are TGTGCCAGCAGCCAAGATTTCTACCAGGACTCCTACAATGAGCAGTTCTTC. Amino acids: CASSQDFYQDSYNEQFF. Supplemented by reference TRBV14 and TRBJ2-1, the full variable domain reads EAGVTQFPSHSVIEKGQTVTLRCDPISGHDNLYWYRRVMGKEIKFLLHFVKESKQDESGMPNNRFLAERTGGTYSTLKVQPAELEDSGVYFCASSQDFYQDSYNEQFFGPGTRLTVL.

This chain joins TRBV9 and TRBJ2-3; D remains unclear. Trimming removed 0 bases at V and 0 bases at J, with 11 bases between. CDR3 length equals 16 residues. CDR1 is SGDLS, CDR2 YYNGEE, per germline. The CDR3 region is CASSVGGVSSTDTQYF. CDR3 bases: TGTGCCAGCAGCGTAGGCGGAGTCTCTAGCACAGATACGCAGTATTTT.

The chain recombines TRBV27 with TRBJ2-7; D unclear. Per the germline V gene, CDR1 is MNHEY and CDR2 is SMNVEV (reference sequence). The CDR3 spans 13 residues. V was trimmed by 8 bases and J by 6 bases, leaving 17 bases between them. The CDR3 bases are TGTGCCAGCGCCCTGGCCCCCGAAGCCGAGCAGTACTTC. This translates into CASALAPEAEQYF.

This chain's CDR3 is CASTPTASGESYEQYF. The CDR3 DNA reads TGTGCCAGCACCCCAACGGCCAGCGGGGAATCCTACGAGCAGTACTTC. This rearrangement joins TRBV27 to TRBJ2-7, with TRBD2 identical over 7 bases. Trimming removed 7 bases from V and 1 base from J; junction bases left unmatched: 13. The CDR3 runs 16 residues. The germline CDR1 and CDR2 sequences are MNHEY and SMNVEV (reference sequence).

V usage is TRBV28 and J usage is TRBJ1-1; the match to TRBD1 covers 8 bases. This CDR3 has 15 residues. The ends lost 6 bases at V and 0 bases at J; junction bases unmatched: 6. Per the germline V gene, CDR1 is MDHEN and CDR2 is SYDVKM. The CDR3 bases are TGTGCCAGCAGCACGAGGACAGGGCTGAACACTGAAGCTTTCTTT. This sequence encodes CASSTRTGLNTEAFF.

CDR3: CASSYRGEGLYEQYF. The CDR3 region has the DNA TGTGCCAGCAGTTATAGGGGTGAGGGTCTCTACGAGCAGTACTTC. The gene calls are TRBV6-5 and TRBJ2-7, with D perhaps matching TRBD1 or TRBD2 (5 bases each). Trimming took off 3 bases at V and 3 bases at J, with 15 bases between the two ends. The CDR3 runs 15 residues. CDR1 is MNHEY, CDR2 SVGAGI, per germline.

The rearrangement links TRBV7-8 to TRBJ2-2; D unresolved. The CDR3 is 14 amino acids. Germline CDR1 SGHVS, CDR2 FQNEAQ. The V and J ends lost 3 bases and 2 bases respectively, with 7 bases between them. In nucleotides, the CDR3 is TGTGCCAGCAGCTTTTTCGGTAACACCGGGGAGCTGTTTTTT. It translates to CASSFFGNTGELFF.

Only one count was recorded for this clone. The V and J genes are TRBV11-3 and TRBJ2-2; 7 bases line up with TRBD2. In germline, CDR1 is SGHNT, CDR2 YENEEA. The CDR3 has 17 residues. J gave up 0 bases and V 5 bases, and 9 bases lay outside the gene matches. DNA for the CDR3: TGTGCCAGCAGCCCCTGGGCGGGAGTCGCGAACACCGGGGAGCTGTTTTTT. Translating it yields CASSPWAGVANTGELFF.

The CDR3 sequence is CASSSGTGITPLHF. The CDR3 DNA sequence: TGTGCCAGCAGCTCTGGGACAGGAATAACACCCCTCCACTTT. This chain uses TRBV5-4 with TRBJ1-6; TRBD1 matches 8 bases. The germline CDR1 and CDR2 sequences are SGHNT and YYREEE (reference sequence). The CDR3 runs 14 residues. Trimming removed 3 bases from V and 11 bases from J; junction bases left unmatched: 7.

The V call is TRBV6-5, the J call TRBJ2-1; D is perhaps TRBD1 (5 bases). CDR1 is MNHEY, CDR2 SVGAGI, per germline. This CDR3 is built from 15 residues. Trimming left V 0 bases short and J 8 bases short, with 14 bases between. CDR3 nucleotide sequence: TGTGCCAGCAGTTACTCGACCTCCAGGGCCGATGAGCAGTTCTTC. Encoded protein: CASSYSTSRADEQFF.

The chain joins TRBV27 to TRBJ2-7, with 7 bases matching TRBD2. Germline V gives CDR1 MNHEY, CDR2 SMNVEV (reference sequence). V lost 6 bases, J lost 2 bases, and 10 bases stayed unmatched. The CDR3 runs 15 residues. The CDR3 is CASSPGGSRTYEQYF. For the CDR3, the DNA is TGTGCCAGCAGCCCGGGAGGTAGCAGGACCTACGAGCAGTACTTC.

The gene calls are TRBV27 and TRBJ2-3; D is ambiguous. This CDR3 is 13 amino acids long. Trimming removed 2 bases from V and 4 bases from J, with 7 bases in between. Germline V CDR1 and CDR2: MNHEY, SMNVEV (reference sequence). CDR3 protein: CASSLATPDTQYF. DNA of the CDR3: TGTGCCAGCAGTTTAGCGACACCAGATACGCAGTATTTT.

This clone appeared a single time. The J gene is TRBJ2-3, the V gene TRBV6-5; TRBD2 agrees at 11 bases. This CDR3 is 15 amino acids long. CDR1 and CDR2 (germline): MNHEY, SVGAGI. Trimming at V came to 8 bases and at J to 2 bases, leaving 6 bases not matched to a gene. CDR3 residues: CASAGSGRVTDTQYF. The CDR3 coding sequence is TGTGCCAGCGCCGGTAGCGGGAGGGTCACAGATACGCAGTATTTT.

The chain combines TRBV4-1 with TRBJ2-7, with D perhaps being TRBD1 or TRBD2 (5 bases each). This CDR3 region has 17 residues. CDR1 and CDR2 from the germline V gene are MGHRA and YSYEKL. V dropped 2 bases and J dropped 0 bases, with 17 bases sitting between them. CDR3 DNA sequence: TGCGCCAGCAGCCAAACCGTTGGGACCCGGAGCTCCTACGAGCAGTACTTC. Its translation is CASSQTVGTRSSYEQYF.

CDR3 amino acids: CASSRTLNPYEQYF. The CDR3 DNA reads as TGTGCCAGCAGCCGGACACTGAACCCCTACGAGCAGTACTTC. The chain has TRBV27 and TRBJ2-7; tentatively, D is TRBD1 (5 bases). V lost 6 bases, J lost 2 bases, and 14 bases lay in between. Germline CDR1 reads MNHEY; CDR2 reads SMNVEV (reference sequence). The CDR3 consists of 14 residues.

This chain uses TRBV27 with TRBJ2-2, with TRBD1 as a possible D gene (5 bases). V shed 1 base and J shed 7 bases, with 10 bases lying between them. The CDR3 runs to 14 residues. Germline values: CDR1 MNHEY, CDR2 SMNVEV (reference sequence). CDR3: CASSLYGAGGELFF. In DNA form, the CDR3 reads TGTGCCAGCAGTTTATATGGGGCAGGCGGGGAGCTGTTTTTT.